Described below is a single T cell receptor (beta chain) sequence and its context. No antigen is known for it. The data are from a study of shared clonotypes between healthy human individuals. In the study overall: A couple of female and a few male donors aged 18 to 49 were enrolled.

General study findings and limits: Memory subsets generally showed lower estimated richness than naive subsets. Non-shared clonotypes had lower generation probabilities than clonotypes shared by all four sorted-subset donors.

The CDR3 extends over 16 amino acids. Trimming at V came to 4 bases and at J to 3 bases, leaving 3 bases not matched to a gene. Germline lookup yields CDR1 SGHVS and CDR2 FNYEAQ. Clones were read by immunoSEQ multiplex PCR, and TCRdb kept only the in-frame ones, dropping some. The sample lists 2 million to 2.5 million clones, over 85% occurring once. The TCR sequence derives from a man aged 18 to 29 in good health. Some clones in this sample may be carry-over from other donors' samples. Sequencing was carried out using naive CD4+ T cells from PBMCs. Subset reported: CD45RA+ positively selected. The chain employs TRBV7-6 and TRBJ2-3; 14 nucleotides line up with TRBD2. CDR3 bases: TGTGCCAGCAGCTCCAGGACTAGCGGGAGGACAGATACGCAGTATTTT. It encodes CASSSRTSGRTDTQYF.